This entry lists 24 T cell receptor beta chains sequenced from one sample in a study of cytomegalovirus exposure and HLA in healthy donors. Only in-frame clones appear in the TCRdb table, and some are missing; sequencing was by immunoSEQ multiplex PCR. The table shows around 95,000 clones, with around 85% occurring only once. The sequencing input was PBMCs. These receptors were collected from a man between 18 and 35 years old in good health and CMV-seropositive.

The rearrangement uses TRBV15 and TRBJ1-2; 10 nucleotides line up with TRBD1. The CDR3 runs 15 residues. V was clipped by 1 base and J by 7 bases; unmatched bases: 6. CDR1 is LNHNV, CDR2 YYDKDF, per germline (reference sequence). CDR3 in DNA: TGTGCCACCAGCAGAGGAGACAGGGGGCTTGGTGGCTACACCTTC. Translation: CATSRGDRGLGGYTF.

V is TRBV7-9 and J is TRBJ1-1; TRBD1 is a possible D gene (5 bases). Germline CDR1 reads SEHNR; CDR2 reads FQNEAQ (reference sequence). V was pared by 2 bases and J by 4 bases, with 8 bases between. CDR3 length: 13 residues. CDR3 loop: CASSLRRATEAFF. The CDR3 nucleotides are TGTGCCAGCAGCTTACGCAGGGCCACTGAAGCTTTCTTT.

This clone was picked up a small number of times. The chain joins TRBV6-5 to TRBJ1-2, with unresolved D. The CDR3 consists of 15 residues. The V and J ends lost 0 bases and 4 bases respectively, with 12 bases between them. Germline lookup yields CDR1 MNHEY and CDR2 SVGAGI. The CDR3 nucleotides read TGTGCCAGCAGTTACTCGCCGGGAACCCTCTATGGCTACACCTTC. It yields the protein CASSYSPGTLYGYTF.

V gene TRBV28 combines with J gene TRBJ2-4, with TRBD2 matching over 11 bases. The junction had 7 bases not matched to a gene; V was cut back by 5 bases and J by 13 bases. Germline loops: CDR1 MDHEN, CDR2 SYDVKM. This CDR3 region has 13 residues. The CDR3 DNA is TGTGCCAGCAGTCCCCGGACTAGCGGGTCCCAGTACTTC. Translating gives CASSPRTSGSQYF. The full variable domain, its missing parts supplied by reference TRBV28 and TRBJ2-4, is DVKVTQSSRYLVKRTGEKVFLECVQDMDHENMFWYRQDPGLGLRLIYFSYDVKMKEKGDIPEGYSVSREKKERFSLILESASTNQTSMYLCASSPRTSGSQYFGAGTRLSVL.

The CDR3 DNA is TGTGCCAGCAGTGTGGTCGGGACAGGGGGCATAAACGAGCAGTACGTC. This translates into CASSVVGTGGINEQYV. V and J are TRBV28 and TRBJ2-7; 12 bases fit TRBD1. V shed 5 bases and J 5 bases; nucleotides not matched to a gene: 10. The CDR3 spans 16 residues. The germline gives CDR1 MDHEN, CDR2 SYDVKM.

This clone has just one count. V usage is TRBV9 and J usage is TRBJ1-1; perhaps TRBD1 as D (5 bases). The V end was cut by 2 bases, the J end by 0 bases, with 20 bases between. CDR3 length equals 18 residues. Germline V gene lookup returns CDR1 SGDLS and CDR2 YYNGEE. CDR3 protein: CASSVGAPFSGMNTEAFF. In DNA form, the CDR3 reads TGTGCCAGCAGCGTTGGGGCCCCCTTTAGTGGGATGAACACTGAAGCTTTCTTT.

This chain joins TRBV7-9 and TRBJ2-6; the match to TRBD1 covers 8 bases. Germline V gene sequence: CDR1 SEHNR, CDR2 FQNEAQ (reference sequence). There are 18 residues in the CDR3. Trimming cost V 6 bases and J 0 bases; bases outside gene matches: 10. The CDR3 DNA is TGTGCCAGCAGGCGGGGACAGGACCTAATCTCTGGGGCCAACGTCCTGACTTTC. Amino acid sequence: CASRRGQDLISGANVLTF.

The chain joins TRBV29-1 to TRBJ1-1; D not resolved. The CDR3 loop spans 13 amino acids. V was shortened by 1 base and J by 6 bases, with 12 bases between the two germline ends. The germline V gene encodes CDR1 SQVTM and CDR2 ANQGSEA. In nucleotides, the CDR3 is TGCAGCGTTGAAGGGAGGCTTGGCGCTGAAGCTTTCTTT. Its protein is CSVEGRLGAEAFF.

This chain connects TRBV15 to TRBJ1-1; no clear D gene. The CDR3 has 16 amino acids. V lost 0 bases to trimming and J lost 4 bases, with 15 bases between them. The V gene's germline CDR1 is LNHNV and CDR2 YYDKDF (reference sequence). Here the CDR3 DNA reads TGTGCCACCAGCAGAGATTTCGAAGGGAGCGGCACTGAAGCTTTCTTT. This encodes CATSRDFEGSGTEAFF.

The genes are TRBV28 and TRBJ2-7; 7 nucleotides agree with TRBD1. V trimming: 3 bases; J trimming: 5 bases; junction bases outside the gene matches: 7. Germline-derived CDR1 and CDR2 are MDHEN and SYDVKM. The CDR3 totals 14 residues. The CDR3 region is CASSLGQRGNEQYF. For the CDR3, the DNA is TGTGCCAGCAGTTTGGGACAGCGTGGGAACGAGCAGTACTTC.

The chain carries TRBV27 and TRBJ1-2; a possible D gene is TRBD1 (6 bases). Trimming cost V 4 bases and J 2 bases, with 17 bases left between them. The CDR3 totals 16 residues. Germline V gene lookup returns CDR1 MNHEY and CDR2 SMNVEV (reference sequence). CDR3 in amino acids: CASSSSIDRHNYGYTF. CDR3 DNA: TGTGCCAGCAGTTCCAGTATAGACAGGCACAACTATGGCTACACCTTC.

The CDR3 sequence: CASQSGGDTQYF. DNA of the CDR3: TGCGCCAGCCAGTCAGGGGGCGATACGCAGTATTTT. This chain uses TRBV10-2 with TRBJ2-3; TRBD1 aligns across 8 bases. V lost 8 bases, J lost 6 bases, and 4 bases stayed unmatched. Germline V gene lookup returns CDR1 WSHSY and CDR2 SAAADI. CDR3 length: 12 residues.

This chain connects TRBV7-8 to TRBJ1-1, with a tentative D call TRBD1 (5 bases). The CDR3 contains 16 residues. V lost 5 bases to trimming and J lost 1 base, with 17 bases between them. CDR1 and CDR2 from the germline V gene are SGHVS and FQNEAQ. The CDR3 nucleotides read TGTGCCAGCAGCCTTCAAGGACAAACCTCGAACACTGAAGCTTTCTTT. Translating gives CASSLQGQTSNTEAFF.

The chain carries TRBV10-3 and TRBJ2-5; 8 bases are a match to TRBD2. The V and J ends lost 0 bases and 5 bases, in that order; junction bases with no gene match: 5. Germline V gene data show CDR1 as ENHRY and CDR2 as SYGVKD. The CDR3 sequence is 15 residues long. DNA of the CDR3: TGTGCCATCAGTGAGTCCCCAGGACTAGCTGAGACCCAGTACTTC. It specifies CAISESPGLAETQYF.

V is TRBV18 and J is TRBJ2-2, with D hard to call. Looked up from germline, CDR1 is KGHSH and CDR2 is LQKENI. Trimming shortened V by 2 bases and J by 0 bases, and 10 bases separated the two germline ends. The CDR3 sequence is 16 residues long. CDR3: CASSPTANSNTGELFF. The CDR3 bases are TGTGCCAGCTCACCAACCGCTAATTCGAACACCGGGGAGCTGTTTTTT.

The chain links TRBV6-1 to TRBJ2-2; a weak D match, TRBD2 (6 bases). V dropped 7 bases and J dropped 0 bases, with 9 bases sitting between them. The germline V gene has CDR1 MNHNS and CDR2 SASEGT. The CDR3 is made up of 14 amino acids. CDR3 bases: TGTGCCAGCAAGGAGGGGACGAACACCGGGGAGCTGTTTTTT. Translated: CASKEGTNTGELFF.

V and J are TRBV2 and TRBJ2-1, with 8 bases matching TRBD2. The CDR3 is 16 residues long. Germline V gene data show CDR1 as SNHLY and CDR2 as FYNNEI. V shed 5 bases and J 2 bases; nucleotides not matched to a gene: 8. CDR3 DNA sequence: TGTGCCAGCAGTTACAGCGGGAGCGCAACCTACAATGAGCAGTTCTTC. This codes for CASSYSGSATYNEQFF.

The V call is TRBV15, the J call TRBJ2-3, with TRBD1 matching 7 bases. V lost 5 bases to trimming and J lost 0 bases; unmatched junction nucleotides: 14. The CDR3 spans 18 residues. CDR1 is LNHNV, CDR2 YYDKDF, per germline (reference sequence). In DNA, the CDR3 is TGTGCCACCAGCCACAAGTCGACCGGGACAGAGAGCACAGATACGCAGTATTTT. Its protein product is CATSHKSTGTESTDTQYF.

The V call is TRBV5-4, the J call TRBJ2-2; TRBD2 aligns across 8 bases. V dropped 0 bases and J dropped 6; count of bases not matched to a gene: 13. The CDR3 loop spans 18 amino acids. Per the germline V gene, CDR1 is SGHNT and CDR2 is YYREEE (reference sequence). CDR3 nucleotide sequence: TGTGCCAGCAGCTTGGGGGCAGCCACATCGGGAGGGCCCGGGGAGCTGTTTTTT. It specifies CASSLGAATSGGPGELFF.

This sequence joins TRBV28 and TRBJ2-7, with D possibly TRBD1 on 6 matching bases. V shed 3 bases and J shed 3 bases, with 15 bases lying between them. The CDR3 consists of 15 residues. Per germline, CDR1 MDHEN and CDR2 SYDVKM. In DNA form, the CDR3 reads TGTGCCAGCAGTTTTTCGACAGGAGACAACTACGAGCAGTACTTC. It encodes CASSFSTGDNYEQYF.

The chain joins TRBV2 to TRBJ2-2; TRBD2 agrees at 9 bases. V gave up 4 bases and J gave up 6 bases; unmatched junction bases: 6. The CDR3 sequence is 15 residues long. Germline assignment: CDR1 SNHLY and CDR2 FYNNEI. DNA of the CDR3: TGTGCCAGCAGTGGAGCGGGAGGCTCCCCCGGGGAGCTGTTTTTT. Its protein is CASSGAGGSPGELFF. The full variable domain, its missing parts supplied by reference TRBV2 and TRBJ2-2, is EPEVTQTPSHQVTQMGQEVILRCVPISNHLYFYWYRQILGQKVEFLVSFYNNEISEKSEIFDDQFSVERPDGSNFTLKIRSTKLEDSAMYFCASSGAGGSPGELFFGEGSRLTVL.

This sequence joins TRBV27 and TRBJ2-3; TRBD2 agrees at 14 bases. The V gene end was trimmed by 5 bases and the J gene end by 1 base; junction bases not matched to a gene: 8. Germline CDR1 MNHEY, CDR2 SMNVEV (reference sequence). The CDR3 has 18 amino acids. The CDR3 nucleotides are TGTGCCAGCAGTCCACGGACTAGCGGGAGGCCTGGCACAGATACGCAGTATTTT. Translated, it gives CASSPRTSGRPGTDTQYF.

V is TRBV5-6 and J is TRBJ2-3, with TRBD2 matching 8 bases. Unmatched junction bases numbered 2, after V lost 1 base and J lost 4 bases. CDR3 length: 14 residues. The germline CDR1 and CDR2 sequences are SGHDT and YYEEEE. The CDR3 protein is CASSLTGGADTQYF. The CDR3, as DNA: TGTGCCAGCAGCTTGACGGGGGGGGCAGATACGCAGTATTTT.

Regarding this clone: Other nucleotide sequences from this sample produce the same CDR3. CDR3 sequence reads: CASSVVGVGYNEQFF. The DNA of the CDR3 is TGTGCCAGCAGCGTAGTAGGGGTGGGTTACAATGAGCAGTTCTTC. V gene TRBV9 combines with J gene TRBJ2-1, with D possibly being TRBD1 (5 bases). The V and J ends lost 0 bases and 4 bases respectively, with 11 bases between them. This CDR3 is 15 amino acids long. Germline V gene lookup returns CDR1 SGDLS and CDR2 YYNGEE.